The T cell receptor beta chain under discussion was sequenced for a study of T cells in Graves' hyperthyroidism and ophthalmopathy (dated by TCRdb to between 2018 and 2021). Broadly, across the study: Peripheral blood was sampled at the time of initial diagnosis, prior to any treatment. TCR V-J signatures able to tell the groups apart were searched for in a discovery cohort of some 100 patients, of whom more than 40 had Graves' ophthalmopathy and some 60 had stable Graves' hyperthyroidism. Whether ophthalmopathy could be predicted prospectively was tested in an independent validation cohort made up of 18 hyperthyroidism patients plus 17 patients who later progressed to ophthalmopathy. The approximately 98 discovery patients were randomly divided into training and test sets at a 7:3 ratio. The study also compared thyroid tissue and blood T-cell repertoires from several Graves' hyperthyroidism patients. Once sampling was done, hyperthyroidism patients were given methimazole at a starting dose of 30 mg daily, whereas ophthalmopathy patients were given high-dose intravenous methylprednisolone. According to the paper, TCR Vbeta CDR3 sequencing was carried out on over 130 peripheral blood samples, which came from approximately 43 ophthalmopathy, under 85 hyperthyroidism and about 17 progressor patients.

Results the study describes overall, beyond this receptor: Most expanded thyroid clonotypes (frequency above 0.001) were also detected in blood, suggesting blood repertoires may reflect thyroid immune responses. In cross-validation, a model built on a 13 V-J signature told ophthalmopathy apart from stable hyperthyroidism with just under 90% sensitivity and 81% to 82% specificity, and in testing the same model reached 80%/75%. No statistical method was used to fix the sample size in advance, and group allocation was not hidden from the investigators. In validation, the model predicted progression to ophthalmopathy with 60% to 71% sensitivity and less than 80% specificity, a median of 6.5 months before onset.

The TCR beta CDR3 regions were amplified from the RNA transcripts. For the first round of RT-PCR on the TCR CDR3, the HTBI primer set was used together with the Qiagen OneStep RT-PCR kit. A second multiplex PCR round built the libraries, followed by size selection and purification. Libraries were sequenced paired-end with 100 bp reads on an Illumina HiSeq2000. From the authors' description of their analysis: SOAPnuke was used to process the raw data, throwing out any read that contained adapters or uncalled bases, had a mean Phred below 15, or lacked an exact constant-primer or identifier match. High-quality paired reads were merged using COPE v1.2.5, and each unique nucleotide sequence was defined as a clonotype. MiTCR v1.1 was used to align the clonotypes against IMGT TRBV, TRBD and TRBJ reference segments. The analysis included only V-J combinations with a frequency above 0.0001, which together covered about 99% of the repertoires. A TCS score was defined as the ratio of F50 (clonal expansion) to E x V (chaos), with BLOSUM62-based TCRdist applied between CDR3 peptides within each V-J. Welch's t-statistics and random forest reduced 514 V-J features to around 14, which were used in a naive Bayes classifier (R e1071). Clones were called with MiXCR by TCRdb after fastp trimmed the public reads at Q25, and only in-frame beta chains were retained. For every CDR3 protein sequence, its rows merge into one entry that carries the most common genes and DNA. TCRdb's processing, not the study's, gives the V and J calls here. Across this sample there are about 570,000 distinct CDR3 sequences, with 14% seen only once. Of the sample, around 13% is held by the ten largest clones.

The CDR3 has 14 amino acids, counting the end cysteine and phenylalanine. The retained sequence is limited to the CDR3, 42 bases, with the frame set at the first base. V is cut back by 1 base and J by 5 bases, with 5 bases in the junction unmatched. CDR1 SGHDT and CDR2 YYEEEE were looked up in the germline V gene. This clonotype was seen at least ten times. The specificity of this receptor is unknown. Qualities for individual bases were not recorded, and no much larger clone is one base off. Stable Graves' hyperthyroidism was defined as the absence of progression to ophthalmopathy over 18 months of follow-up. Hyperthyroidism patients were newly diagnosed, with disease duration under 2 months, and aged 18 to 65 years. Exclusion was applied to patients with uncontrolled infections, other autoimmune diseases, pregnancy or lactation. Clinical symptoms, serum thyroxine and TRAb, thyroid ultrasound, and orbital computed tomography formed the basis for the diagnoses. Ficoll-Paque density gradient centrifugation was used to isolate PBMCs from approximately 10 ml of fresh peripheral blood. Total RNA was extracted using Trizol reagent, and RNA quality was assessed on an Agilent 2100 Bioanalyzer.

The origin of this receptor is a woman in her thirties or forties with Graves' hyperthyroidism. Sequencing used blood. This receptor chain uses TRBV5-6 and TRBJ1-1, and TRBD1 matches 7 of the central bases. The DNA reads TGTGCCAGCAGCTTGAGATCCAGGGGGACTGAAGCTTTCTTT. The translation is CASSLRSRGTEAFF.